The T cell receptor (beta chain) described here comes from a study of blood T cell repertoires in COVID-19. Libraries were prepared by immunoSEQ multiplex PCR; TCRdb keeps only in-frame clonotypes and omits some of them. Seen here are 300,000 to 400,000 clones, 65% to 90% observed once, and the top ten hold around 7.4%. The sample comprised peripheral blood. The sequence was obtained from a woman between 55 and 75 years old with COVID-19, enrolled during active disease.

The CDR3 region has the DNA TGTGCCAGCAGCTTGGCAGCAGGGCCTAGCAATCAGCCCCAGCATTTT. This gives the protein CASSLAAGPSNQPQHF. The chain links TRBV5-6 to TRBJ1-5; weak D call: TRBD1 (5 bases). The germline V gene encodes CDR1 SGHDT and CDR2 YYEEEE. The CDR3 runs to 16 residues. V was shortened by 0 bases and J by 0 bases, with 10 bases between the two germline ends.